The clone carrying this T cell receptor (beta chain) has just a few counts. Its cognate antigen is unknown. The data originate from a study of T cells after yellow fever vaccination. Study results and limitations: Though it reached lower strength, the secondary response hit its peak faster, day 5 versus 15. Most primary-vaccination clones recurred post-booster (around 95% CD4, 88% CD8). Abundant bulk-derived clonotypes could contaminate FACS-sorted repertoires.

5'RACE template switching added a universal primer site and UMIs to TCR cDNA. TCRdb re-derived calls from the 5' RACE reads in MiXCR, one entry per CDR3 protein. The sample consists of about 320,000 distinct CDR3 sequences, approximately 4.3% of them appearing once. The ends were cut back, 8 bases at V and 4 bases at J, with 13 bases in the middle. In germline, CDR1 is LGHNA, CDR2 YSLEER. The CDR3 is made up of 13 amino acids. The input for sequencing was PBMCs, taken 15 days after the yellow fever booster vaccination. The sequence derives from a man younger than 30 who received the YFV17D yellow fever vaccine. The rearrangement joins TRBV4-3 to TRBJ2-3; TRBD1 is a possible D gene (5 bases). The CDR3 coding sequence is TGCGCCAGCGGTCAGGGTCAAGCAGATACGCAGTATTTT. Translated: CASGQGQADTQYF.